These T cell receptor beta chains were read from a single sample in a study of T cells in Graves' hyperthyroidism and ophthalmopathy. TCRdb used MiXCR to reprocess the multiplex PCR reads, holding one entry per CDR3 protein. The data contain 480,000 or so distinct CDR3 sequences, about 45% of them singletons. The sample taken for sequencing was peripheral blood or thyroid tissue (not recorded which). These receptors were obtained from an adult woman with Graves' disease, either hyperthyroidism or ophthalmopathy (not recorded which). The CDR3 runs from the conserved cysteine through the conserved F or W. The order of the fields is J gene, V gene, clone size, D gene, CDR3 protein, CDR3 DNA. A D gene is named only where the DNA matches it firmly. Not all rows give a size; the values are once, few, many and, for expanded clones, a class.

J: TRBJ1-2; V: TRBV10-3; size: .; D: TRBD1; CDR3: CAIRGQGYGYTF; DNA: TGTGCCATCAGGGGACAGGGCTATGGCTACACCTTC
J: TRBJ2-6; V: TRBV7-8; size: many; D: TRBD2; CDR3: CASSLRTSGRTGANVLTF; DNA: TGTGCCAGCAGCCTTCGGACTAGCGGGAGAACTGGGGCCAACGTCCTGACTTTC
J: TRBJ2-5; V: TRBV20-1; size: .; D: TRBD2; CDR3: CSVPGLEETHYF; DNA: TGCAGTGTCCCGGGACTAGAGGAGACCCATTACTTC
J: TRBJ1-5; V: TRBV5-6; size: few; D: TRBD1; CDR3: CASSPGTGVMGNQPQHF; DNA: TGTGCCAGCAGTCCCGGGACAGGGGTGATGGGCAATCAGCCCCAGCATTTT
J: TRBJ1-6; V: TRBV30; size: .; D: TRBD1; CDR3: CAWNRQGNSPLHF; DNA: TGTGCCTGGAACCGACAGGGAAATTCACCCCTCCACTTT
J: TRBJ2-7; V: TRBV29-1; size: .; D: .; CDR3: CSVEVTGTVSYEQYF; DNA: TGCAGCGTTGAAGTAACGGGGACGGTTAGCTACGAGCAGTACTTC
J: TRBJ1-5; V: TRBV10-3; size: .; D: .; CDR3: CAISGGTGTYEHF; DNA: TGTGCCATCAGTGGGGGCACAGGAACCTACGAGCATTTT
J: TRBJ2-7; V: TRBV7-9; size: many; D: .; CDR3: CATAGRTYEQYF; DNA: TGTGCCACCGCGGGACGGACCTACGAGCAGTACTTC
J: TRBJ2-6; V: TRBV5-6; size: many; D: .; CDR3: CASSLDRINVLTF; DNA: TGTGCCAGCAGCTTGGACAGGATAAACGTCCTGACTTTC
J: TRBJ1-2; V: TRBV5-1; size: .; D: TRBD1; CDR3: CASSFQGGDRGLYGYTF; DNA: TGCGCCAGCAGCTTCCAGGGCGGCGACAGGGGGCTCTATGGCTACACCTTC
J: TRBJ1-1; V: TRBV6-1; size: many; D: TRBD1; CDR3: CATQEQGAFGAFF; DNA: TGTGCCACCCAGGAGCAGGGGGCTTTCGGAGCTTTCTTT
J: TRBJ1-1; V: TRBV15; size: .; D: TRBD1; CDR3: CATRGLTGQGGTEAFF; DNA: TGTGCCACCCGGGGGCTCACGGGACAGGGTGGCACTGAAGCTTTCTTT
J: TRBJ2-2; V: TRBV19; size: many; D: .; CDR3: CASSWGDTGELFF; DNA: TGTGCCAGTAGTTGGGGGGACACCGGGGAGCTGTTTTTT
J: TRBJ2-2; V: TRBV10-3; size: .; D: TRBD1; CDR3: CAISEGTGGFVELFF; DNA: TGTGCCATCAGTGAAGGGACAGGGGGTTTTGTGGAGCTGTTTTTT
J: TRBJ2-3; V: TRBV19; size: few; D: .; CDR3: CASSIVGDTQYF; DNA: TGTGCCAGTAGTATAGTTGGAGATACGCAGTATTTT
J: TRBJ2-5; V: TRBV7-8; size: .; D: .; CDR3: CASSFQGGGPKAQYF; DNA: TGTGCCAGCAGCTTTCAAGGTGGGGGGCCCAAGGCCCAGTACTTC
J: TRBJ2-7; V: TRBV29-1; size: .; D: TRBD1; CDR3: CSVADRNYEQYF; DNA: TGCAGCGTTGCGGACAGGAACTACGAGCAGTACTTC
J: TRBJ1-2; V: TRBV4-3; size: .; D: .; CDR3: CASSQEHHRPIYGYTF; DNA: TGCGCCAGCAGCCAAGAGCATCACAGGCCGATCTATGGCTACACCTTC
J: TRBJ2-5; V: TRBV10-3; size: many; D: .; CDR3: CAISDPPRGNQETQYF; DNA: TGTGCCATCAGTGACCCCCCGCGGGGAAACCAAGAGACCCAGTACTTC
J: TRBJ1-5; V: TRBV6-5; size: many; D: .; CDR3: CASSYSGYQPQHF; DNA: TGTGCCAGCAGTTACTCGGGGTATCAGCCCCAGCATTTT
J: TRBJ1-5; V: TRBV19; size: .; D: .; CDR3: CASSPTAGQPQHF; DNA: TGTGCCAGTAGCCCGACAGCAGGTCAGCCCCAGCATTTT
J: TRBJ1-3; V: TRBV5-8; size: many; D: TRBD1; CDR3: CASSSGQVSGNTIYF; DNA: TGTGCCAGCAGCTCTGGACAGGTTTCTGGAAACACCATATATTTT
J: TRBJ2-7; V: TRBV15; size: .; D: .; CDR3: CATSRFPEQYF; DNA: TGTGCCACCAGCCGGTTCCCCGAGCAGTACTTC
J: TRBJ2-3; V: TRBV10-3; size: .; D: .; CDR3: CATGHRARSTDTQYF; DNA: TGTGCCACCGGACACAGGGCCAGGTCCACAGATACGCAGTATTTT
J: TRBJ2-7; V: TRBV9; size: many; D: .; CDR3: CASSVSGMGYEQYF; DNA: TGTGCCAGCAGCGTTTCCGGGATGGGGTACGAGCAGTACTTC
J: TRBJ2-7; V: TRBV12-3/TRBV12-4; size: few; D: .; CDR3: CASTGVTYEQYF; DNA: TGTGCCAGCACAGGGGTCACCTACGAGCAGTACTTC
J: TRBJ2-2; V: TRBV20-1; size: .; D: .; CDR3: CSARDIGELFF; DNA: TGCAGTGCTAGAGACATCGGGGAGCTGTTTTTT
J: TRBJ1-1; V: TRBV7-2; size: .; D: .; CDR3: CASSPPGRAFF; DNA: TGTGCCAGCAGCCCCCCCGGGCGCGCTTTCTTT
J: TRBJ2-5; V: TRBV10-3; size: .; D: .; CDR3: CAISESRGGTQYF; DNA: TGTGCCATCAGTGAGTCGAGAGGGGGGACCCAGTACTTC
J: TRBJ2-7; V: TRBV20-1; size: .; D: TRBD2; CDR3: CSARKAGGYEQYF; DNA: TGCAGTGCTAGAAAAGCGGGAGGGTACGAGCAGTACTTC
J: TRBJ1-5; V: TRBV20-1; size: .; D: TRBD1; CDR3: CSAMRTGGRQPQHF; DNA: TGCAGTGCTATGAGGACAGGGGGCCGTCAGCCCCAGCATTTT
J: TRBJ1-6; V: TRBV6-2/TRBV6-3; size: .; D: .; CDR3: CASRSQGRGANSPLHF; DNA: TGTGCCAGCAGGTCACAGGGCAGGGGAGCAAATTCACCCCTCCACTTT
J: TRBJ2-7; V: TRBV7-7; size: .; D: .; CDR3: CASSSGTNTGLSSYEQYF; DNA: TGCGCCAGCAGCTCCGGGACAAATACCGGTCTCAGCTCCTACGAGCAGTACTTC
J: TRBJ2-7; V: TRBV12-3/TRBV12-4; size: many; D: .; CDR3: CASSSSRPYEQYF; DNA: TGTGCCAGCAGTTCCAGTAGACCCTACGAGCAGTACTTC
J: TRBJ1-2; V: TRBV5-1; size: .; D: TRBD1; CDR3: CASSLTGTGGLGYTF; DNA: TGCGCCAGCAGCTTAACCGGGACAGGGGGACTTGGCTACACCTTC
J: TRBJ1-1; V: TRBV19; size: .; D: .; CDR3: CASSQARDGGAFF; DNA: TGTGCCAGCAGCCAAGCCCGAGACGGGGGAGCTTTCTTT
J: TRBJ1-6; V: TRBV25-1; size: .; D: .; CDR3: CARSVGNSPLHF; DNA: TGTGCCCGCAGTGTGGGGAATTCACCCCTCCACTTT
J: TRBJ2-5; V: TRBV29-1; size: many; D: .; CDR3: CSAYRDQETQYF; DNA: TGCAGCGCCTACAGGGACCAAGAGACCCAGTACTTC
J: TRBJ2-1; V: TRBV10-3; size: .; D: .; CDR3: CAISVRNEQFF; DNA: TGTGCCATCAGCGTCAGGAATGAGCAGTTCTTC
J: TRBJ2-7; V: TRBV29-1; size: .; D: TRBD1; CDR3: CSVVGHRDRNYEQYF; DNA: TGCAGCGTTGTTGGCCACCGGGACAGGAACTACGAGCAGTACTTC
J: TRBJ1-2; V: TRBV15; size: .; D: .; CDR3: CATSRDLGGYTF; DNA: TGTGCCACCAGCAGAGATCTGGGGGGCTACACCTTC
J: TRBJ2-5; V: TRBV15; size: .; D: .; CDR3: CATSRDRARETQYF; DNA: TGTGCCACCAGCAGAGATCGGGCGCGCGAGACCCAGTACTTC
J: TRBJ2-5; V: TRBV7-6; size: .; D: .; CDR3: CASSLWAGRETQYF; DNA: TGTGCCAGCAGCTTATGGGCAGGTAGAGAGACCCAGTACTTC
J: TRBJ2-7; V: TRBV7-9; size: .; D: .; CDR3: CASSFGGSAGYEQYF; DNA: TGTGCCAGCAGTTTCGGTGGTTCGGCAGGCTACGAGCAGTACTTC
J: TRBJ2-7; V: TRBV2; size: few; D: TRBD2; CDR3: CASSVGGREYEQYF; DNA: TGTGCCAGCAGTGTTGGCGGGAGGGAGTACGAGCAGTACTTC
J: TRBJ1-1; V: TRBV12-5; size: .; D: .; CDR3: CASSTPYGRAFF; DNA: TGTGCTAGCAGCACCCCCTATGGCAGGGCTTTCTTT
J: TRBJ1-2; V: TRBV5-4; size: many; D: .; CDR3: CASAAGNYGYTF; DNA: TGTGCCAGCGCCGCGGGGAACTATGGCTACACCTTC
J: TRBJ2-7; V: TRBV24-1; size: .; D: .; CDR3: CASSPFDEQYF; DNA: TGTGCCAGCAGTCCCTTTGACGAGCAGTACTTC
J: TRBJ2-5; V: TRBV5-1; size: many; D: .; CDR3: CASSLVSPQETQYF; DNA: TGCGCCAGCAGCTTGGTCTCACCACAAGAGACCCAGTACTTC
J: TRBJ2-7; V: TRBV10-3; size: many; D: TRBD1; CDR3: CASSYSPGQGPGDYEQYF; DNA: TGTGCGTCATCATATAGCCCGGGACAGGGGCCAGGGGACTACGAGCAGTACTTC
J: TRBJ2-1; V: TRBV7-2; size: .; D: .; CDR3: CASSSLLPGNEQFF; DNA: TGTGCCAGCAGCTCCCTACTGCCAGGTAATGAGCAGTTCTTC
J: TRBJ1-1; V: TRBV19; size: .; D: .; CDR3: CASRGWTKNTEAFF; DNA: TGTGCCAGTAGGGGGTGGACAAAGAACACTGAAGCTTTCTTT
J: TRBJ2-2; V: TRBV5-1; size: .; D: .; CDR3: CASSQDGGNTGELFF; DNA: TGCGCCAGCAGCCAGGACGGTGGGAACACCGGGGAGCTGTTTTTT
J: TRBJ2-6; V: TRBV14; size: .; D: TRBD1; CDR3: CASSLRTGGAGANVLTF; DNA: TGTGCCAGCAGCCTGAGGACAGGGGGGGCTGGGGCCAACGTCCTGACTTTC